This is a list of T cell receptor beta chains from one sample in a study of T-cell reconstitution after alpha-beta-depleted transplantation in children. TCRdb reanalysed the PCR reads using MiXCR and keeps one entry per CDR3 protein. Among about 980,000 distinct CDR3 sequences, about 29% were seen once, and the ten largest hold roughly 28%. The sequences come from PBMCs, mostly from graft donor cells, collected 360 days after TCRalphabeta/CD19-depleted stem cell transplant. The receptor set was obtained from a boy less than two years old who had a stem cell transplant for SCID, so the T cells may come from the graft donor. Each CDR3 is given with its conserved first and last residue. The order of the fields is J gene, V gene, CDR3 protein.

j_call: TRBJ2-2; v_call: TRBV5-5; cdr3_aa: CASSLDTLNTGELFF
j_call: TRBJ2-7; v_call: TRBV2; cdr3_aa: CASRPTGEDEQYF
j_call: TRBJ1-1; v_call: TRBV5-1; cdr3_aa: CASSFDSARDRGHGTEAFF
j_call: TRBJ2-7; v_call: TRBV7-2; cdr3_aa: CASSRQNLAGLLYEQYF
j_call: TRBJ2-3; v_call: TRBV4-2; cdr3_aa: CASSQVGGGGADTQYF
j_call: TRBJ2-7; v_call: TRBV6-2/TRBV6-3; cdr3_aa: CASSFSMGGPYEQYF
j_call: TRBJ1-1; v_call: TRBV12-3/TRBV12-4; cdr3_aa: CATRLFGAPNTEAFF
j_call: TRBJ1-4; v_call: TRBV5-1; cdr3_aa: CASSSGGLGEKLFF
j_call: TRBJ2-1; v_call: TRBV19; cdr3_aa: CASSIAFTREQFF
j_call: TRBJ2-7; v_call: TRBV4-2; cdr3_aa: CASSQDRTLHYEQYF
j_call: TRBJ1-5; v_call: TRBV12-3/TRBV12-4; cdr3_aa: CASSLVVNQPQHF
j_call: TRBJ2-5; v_call: TRBV5-4; cdr3_aa: CASSLTSGGAKTQYF
j_call: TRBJ2-7; v_call: TRBV10-1; cdr3_aa: CASSDYPQGPYEQYF
j_call: TRBJ2-1; v_call: TRBV7-8; cdr3_aa: CASSRSTGGLYNEQFF
j_call: TRBJ2-1; v_call: TRBV6-2/TRBV6-3; cdr3_aa: CASWENRVAEQFF
j_call: TRBJ2-5; v_call: TRBV20-1; cdr3_aa: CSARVPGTEGGTRYF
j_call: TRBJ1-1; v_call: TRBV20-1; cdr3_aa: CSASYRGNTEAFF
j_call: TRBJ2-5; v_call: TRBV20-1; cdr3_aa: CSALRTPQETQYF
j_call: TRBJ2-1; v_call: TRBV12-3/TRBV12-4; cdr3_aa: CASSLKWDSYNEQFF
j_call: TRBJ2-1; v_call: TRBV5-1; cdr3_aa: CASSFEAVPFQNEQFF
j_call: TRBJ2-7; v_call: TRBV7-2; cdr3_aa: CASSRDRVAAYEQYF
j_call: TRBJ2-2; v_call: TRBV12-3/TRBV12-4; cdr3_aa: CASSRTINTGELFF
j_call: TRBJ2-1; v_call: TRBV7-3; cdr3_aa: CASSIGQGFWDQQFF
j_call: TRBJ2-7; v_call: TRBV28; cdr3_aa: CASSLLGVRAVLNAGEYEQYF